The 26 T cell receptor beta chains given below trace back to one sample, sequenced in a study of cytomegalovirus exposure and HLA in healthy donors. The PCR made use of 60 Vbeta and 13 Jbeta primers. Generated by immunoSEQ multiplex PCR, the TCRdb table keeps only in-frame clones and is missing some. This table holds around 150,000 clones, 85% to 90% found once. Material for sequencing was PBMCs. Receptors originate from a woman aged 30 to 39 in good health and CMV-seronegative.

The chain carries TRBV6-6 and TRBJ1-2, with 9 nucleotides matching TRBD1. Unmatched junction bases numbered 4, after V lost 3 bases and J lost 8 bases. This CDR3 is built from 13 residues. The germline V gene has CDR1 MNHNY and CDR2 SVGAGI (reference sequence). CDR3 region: CASSYRTGDGYTF. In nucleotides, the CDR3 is TGTGCCAGCAGTTATAGGACAGGGGACGGCTACACCTTC.

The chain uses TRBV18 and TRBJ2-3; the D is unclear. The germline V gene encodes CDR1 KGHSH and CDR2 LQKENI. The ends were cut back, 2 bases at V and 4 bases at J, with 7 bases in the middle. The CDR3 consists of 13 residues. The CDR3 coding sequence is TGTGCCAGCTCACCAGCGATTGCAGATACGCAGTATTTT. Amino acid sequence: CASSPAIADTQYF. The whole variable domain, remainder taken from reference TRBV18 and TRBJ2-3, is NAGVMQNPRHLVRRRGQEARLRCSPMKGHSHVYWYRQLPEEGLKFMVYLQKENIIDESGMPKERFSAEFPKEGPSILRIQQVVRGDSAAYFCASSPAIADTQYFGPGTRLTVL.

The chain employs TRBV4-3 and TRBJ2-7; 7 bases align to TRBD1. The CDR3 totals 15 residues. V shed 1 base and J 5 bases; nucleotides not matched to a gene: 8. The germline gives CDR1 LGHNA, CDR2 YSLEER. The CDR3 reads CASSQGTGVLDEQYF. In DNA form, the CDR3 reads TGCGCCAGCAGCCAAGGCACAGGGGTTTTGGACGAGCAGTACTTC.

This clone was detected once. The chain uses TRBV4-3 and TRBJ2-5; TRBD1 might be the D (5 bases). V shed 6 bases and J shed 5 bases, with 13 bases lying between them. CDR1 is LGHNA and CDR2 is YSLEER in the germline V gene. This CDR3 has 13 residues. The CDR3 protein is CASSQRAGETQYF. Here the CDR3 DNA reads TGCGCCAGCAGTCAAAGGGCAGGGGAGACCCAGTACTTC.

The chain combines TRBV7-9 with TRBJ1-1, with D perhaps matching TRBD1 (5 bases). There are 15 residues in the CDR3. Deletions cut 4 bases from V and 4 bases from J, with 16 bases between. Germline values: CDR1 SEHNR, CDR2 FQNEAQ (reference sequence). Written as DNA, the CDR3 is TGTGCCAGCAGCTCCTACCGGGGGGTGAGCACTGAAGCTTTCTTT. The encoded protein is CASSSYRGVSTEAFF. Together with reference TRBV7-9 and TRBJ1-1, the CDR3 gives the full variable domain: DTGVSQNPRHKITKRGQNVTFRCDPISEHNRLYWYRQTLGQGPEFLTYFQNEAQLEKSRLLSDRFSAERPKGSFSTLEIQRTEQGDSAMYLCASSSYRGVSTEAFFGQGTRLTVV.

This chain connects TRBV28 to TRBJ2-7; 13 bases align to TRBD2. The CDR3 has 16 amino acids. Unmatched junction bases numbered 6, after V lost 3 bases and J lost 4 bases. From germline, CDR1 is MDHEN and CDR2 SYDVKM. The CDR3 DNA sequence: TGTGCCAGCAGTTTGTGGACTAGCGGGAGTCAGTACGAGCAGTACTTC. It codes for CASSLWTSGSQYEQYF.

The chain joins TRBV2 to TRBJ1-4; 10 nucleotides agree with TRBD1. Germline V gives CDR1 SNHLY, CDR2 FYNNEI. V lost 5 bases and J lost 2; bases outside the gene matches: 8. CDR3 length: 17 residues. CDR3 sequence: CASSMGQGLRTNEKLFF. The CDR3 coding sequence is TGTGCCAGCAGTATGGGACAGGGGTTGAGGACTAATGAAAAACTGTTTTTT.

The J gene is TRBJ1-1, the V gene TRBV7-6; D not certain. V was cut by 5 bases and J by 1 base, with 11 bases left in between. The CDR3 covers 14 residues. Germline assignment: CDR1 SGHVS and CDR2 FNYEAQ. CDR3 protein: CASSAGGWNTEAFF. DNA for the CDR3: TGTGCCAGCAGCGCCGGAGGGTGGAACACTGAAGCTTTCTTT.

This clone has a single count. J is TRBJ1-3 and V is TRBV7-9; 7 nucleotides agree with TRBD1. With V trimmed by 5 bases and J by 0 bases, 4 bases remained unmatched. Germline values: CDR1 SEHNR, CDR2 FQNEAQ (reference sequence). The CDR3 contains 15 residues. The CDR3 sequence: CASSPSGGSGNTIYF. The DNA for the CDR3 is TGTGCCAGCAGCCCCTCAGGGGGCTCTGGAAACACCATATATTTT.

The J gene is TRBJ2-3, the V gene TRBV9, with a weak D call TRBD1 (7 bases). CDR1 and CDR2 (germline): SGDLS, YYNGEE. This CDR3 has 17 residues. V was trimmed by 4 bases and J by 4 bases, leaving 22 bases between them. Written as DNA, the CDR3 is TGTGCCAGCAGCCGATTTAACAGGGGAGGTAAACCAGATACGCAGTATTTT. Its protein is CASSRFNRGGKPDTQYF.

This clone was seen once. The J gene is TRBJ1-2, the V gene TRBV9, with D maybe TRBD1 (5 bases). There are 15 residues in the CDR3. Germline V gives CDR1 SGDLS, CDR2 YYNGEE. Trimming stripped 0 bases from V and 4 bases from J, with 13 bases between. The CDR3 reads CASSVAPAQGYGYTF. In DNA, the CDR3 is TGTGCCAGCAGCGTAGCGCCCGCCCAGGGCTATGGCTACACCTTC.

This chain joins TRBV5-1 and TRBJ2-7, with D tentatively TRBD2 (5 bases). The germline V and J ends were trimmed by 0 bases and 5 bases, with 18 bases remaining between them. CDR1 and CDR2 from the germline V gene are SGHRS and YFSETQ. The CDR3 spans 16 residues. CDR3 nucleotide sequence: TGCGCCAGCAGCTTGGGGTCGGGGTCCCTTGGGGACGAGCAGTACTTC. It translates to CASSLGSGSLGDEQYF.

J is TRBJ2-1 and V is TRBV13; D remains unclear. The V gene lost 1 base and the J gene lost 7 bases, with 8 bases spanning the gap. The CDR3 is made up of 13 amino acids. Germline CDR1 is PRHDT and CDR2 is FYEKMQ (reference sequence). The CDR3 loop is CASSLVASNEQFF. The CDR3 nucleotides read TGTGCCAGCAGCTTAGTAGCATCGAATGAGCAGTTCTTC.

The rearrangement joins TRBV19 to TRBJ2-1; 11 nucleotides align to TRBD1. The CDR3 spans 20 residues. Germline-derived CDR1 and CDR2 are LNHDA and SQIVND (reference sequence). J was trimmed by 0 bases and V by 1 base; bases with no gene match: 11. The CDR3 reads CASSIGSGQGGLVSYNEQFF. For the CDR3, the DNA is TGTGCCAGTAGTATAGGTTCGGGACAGGGGGGGCTTGTCTCCTACAATGAGCAGTTCTTC.

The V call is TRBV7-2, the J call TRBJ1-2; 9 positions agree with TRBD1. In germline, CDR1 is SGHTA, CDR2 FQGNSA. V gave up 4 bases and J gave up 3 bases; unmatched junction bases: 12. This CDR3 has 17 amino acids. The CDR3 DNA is TGTGCCAGCAGCTCCCCAACAGGGGGCGCCGGGGACTATGGCTACACCTTC. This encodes CASSSPTGGAGDYGYTF.

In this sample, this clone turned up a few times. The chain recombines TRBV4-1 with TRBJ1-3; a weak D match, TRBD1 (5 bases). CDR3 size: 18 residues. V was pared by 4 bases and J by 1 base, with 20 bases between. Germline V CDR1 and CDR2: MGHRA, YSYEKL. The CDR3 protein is CASSPYPGRVKSGNTIYF. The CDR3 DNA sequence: TGCGCCAGCAGCCCCTACCCGGGCAGGGTAAAGTCTGGAAACACCATATATTTT.

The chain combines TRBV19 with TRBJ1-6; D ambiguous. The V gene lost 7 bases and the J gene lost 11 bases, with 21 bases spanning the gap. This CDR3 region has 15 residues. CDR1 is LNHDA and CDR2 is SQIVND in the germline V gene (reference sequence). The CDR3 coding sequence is TGTGCCAGTATGGGCCTATGGTCAGGTGATCCACCCCTCCACTTT. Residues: CASMGLWSGDPPLHF.

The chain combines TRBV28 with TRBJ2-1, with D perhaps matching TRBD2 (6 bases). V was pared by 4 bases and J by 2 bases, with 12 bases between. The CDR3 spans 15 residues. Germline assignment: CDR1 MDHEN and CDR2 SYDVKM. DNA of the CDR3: TGTGCCAGCAGTTCACCGGGAGTTCCCTACAATGAGCAGTTCTTC. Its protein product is CASSSPGVPYNEQFF. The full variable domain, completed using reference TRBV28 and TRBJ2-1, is DVKVTQSSRYLVKRTGEKVFLECVQDMDHENMFWYRQDPGLGLRLIYFSYDVKMKEKGDIPEGYSVSREKKERFSLILESASTNQTSMYLCASSSPGVPYNEQFFGPGTRLTVL.

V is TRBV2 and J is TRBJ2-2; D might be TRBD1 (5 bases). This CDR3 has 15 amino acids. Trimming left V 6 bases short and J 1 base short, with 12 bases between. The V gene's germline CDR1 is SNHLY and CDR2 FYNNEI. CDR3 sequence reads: CASRPDSLNTGELFF. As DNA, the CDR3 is TGTGCCAGCAGACCTGACAGCCTGAACACCGGGGAGCTGTTTTTT.

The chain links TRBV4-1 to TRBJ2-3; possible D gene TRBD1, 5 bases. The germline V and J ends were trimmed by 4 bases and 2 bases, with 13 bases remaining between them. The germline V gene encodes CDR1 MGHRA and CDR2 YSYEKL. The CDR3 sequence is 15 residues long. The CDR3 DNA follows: TGCGCCAGCAGCCCCCAGGGTCCCCACACAGATACGCAGTATTTT. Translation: CASSPQGPHTDTQYF.

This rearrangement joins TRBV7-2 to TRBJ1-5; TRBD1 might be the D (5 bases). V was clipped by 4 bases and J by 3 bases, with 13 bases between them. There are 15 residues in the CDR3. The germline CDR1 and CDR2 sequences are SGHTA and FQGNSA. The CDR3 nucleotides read TGTGCCAGCAGCTCGTCCAGGGTTGACAATCAGCCCCAGCATTTT. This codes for CASSSSRVDNQPQHF. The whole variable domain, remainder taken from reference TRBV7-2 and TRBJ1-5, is GAGVSQSPSNKVTEKGKDVELRCDPISGHTALYWYRQSLGQGLEFLIYFQGNSAPDKSGLPSDRFSAERTGGSVSTLTIQRTQQEDSAVYLCASSSSRVDNQPQHFGDGTRLSIL.

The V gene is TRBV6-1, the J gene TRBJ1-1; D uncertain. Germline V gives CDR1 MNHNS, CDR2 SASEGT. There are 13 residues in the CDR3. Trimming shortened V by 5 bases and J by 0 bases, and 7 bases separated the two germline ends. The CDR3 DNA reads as TGTGCCAGCAGTAACACAATGAACACTGAAGCTTTCTTT. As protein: CASSNTMNTEAFF.

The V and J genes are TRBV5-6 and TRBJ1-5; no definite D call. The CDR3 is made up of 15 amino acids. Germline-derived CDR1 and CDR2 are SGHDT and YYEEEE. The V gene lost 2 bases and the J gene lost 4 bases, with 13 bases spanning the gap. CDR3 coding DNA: TGTGCCAGCAGCTTCAATTGGGCTGGGAATCAGCCCCAGCATTTT. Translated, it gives CASSFNWAGNQPQHF. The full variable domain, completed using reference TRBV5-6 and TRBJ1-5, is DAGVTQSPTHLIKTRGQQVTLRCSPKSGHDTVSWYQQALGQGPQFIFQYYEEEERQRGNFPDRFSGHQFPNYSSELNVNALLLGDSALYLCASSFNWAGNQPQHFGDGTRLSIL.

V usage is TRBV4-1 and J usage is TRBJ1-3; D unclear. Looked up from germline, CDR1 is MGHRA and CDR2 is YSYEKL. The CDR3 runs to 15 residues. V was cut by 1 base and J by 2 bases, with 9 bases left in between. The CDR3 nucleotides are TGCGCCAGCAGCCAAGTCCTCGGGGCTGGAAACACCATATATTTT. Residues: CASSQVLGAGNTIYF.

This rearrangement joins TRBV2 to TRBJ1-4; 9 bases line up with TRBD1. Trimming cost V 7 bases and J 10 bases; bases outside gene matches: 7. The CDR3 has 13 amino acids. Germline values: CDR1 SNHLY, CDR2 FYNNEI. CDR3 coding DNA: TGTGCCAGCACCAGACAGGGGGGAGGAAAACTGTTTTTT. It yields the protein CASTRQGGGKLFF.

For the CDR3, the DNA is TGCGCCAGCAGCCAGGAACCAGGGAGGTCTGGAAACACCATATATTTT. This gives the protein CASSQEPGRSGNTIYF. The chain employs TRBV4-3 and TRBJ1-3; D might be TRBD1 (5 bases). This CDR3 has 16 residues. V lost 3 bases, J lost 1 base, and 13 bases lay in between. Germline V CDR1 and CDR2: LGHNA, YSLEER.